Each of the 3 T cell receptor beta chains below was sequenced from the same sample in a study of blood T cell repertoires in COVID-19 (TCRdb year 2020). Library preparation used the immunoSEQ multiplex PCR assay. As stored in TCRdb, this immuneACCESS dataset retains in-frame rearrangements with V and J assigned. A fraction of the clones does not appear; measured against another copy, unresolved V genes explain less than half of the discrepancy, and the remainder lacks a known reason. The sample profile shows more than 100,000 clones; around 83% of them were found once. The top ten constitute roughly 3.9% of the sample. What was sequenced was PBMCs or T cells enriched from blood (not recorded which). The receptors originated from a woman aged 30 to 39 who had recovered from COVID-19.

The CDR3 spells CASSFGRRPPRNEQFF. The CDR3 DNA sequence: TGTGCCAGCAGTTTCGGGCGGAGGCCCCCTAGGAATGAGCAGTTCTTC. The rearrangement uses TRBV6-5 and TRBJ2-1; D possibly corresponds to TRBD2 (5 bases). The CDR3 loop spans 16 amino acids. In germline, CDR1 is MNHEY, CDR2 SVGAGI. Trimming removed 4 bases at V and 7 bases at J, with 20 bases between.

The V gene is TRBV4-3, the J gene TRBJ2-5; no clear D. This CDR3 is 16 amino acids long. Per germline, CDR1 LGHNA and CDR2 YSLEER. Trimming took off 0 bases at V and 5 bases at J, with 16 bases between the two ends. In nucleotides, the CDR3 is TGCGCCAGCAGCCAAGATGTCATCCAGCCCGGGGAGACCCAGTACTTC. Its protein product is CASSQDVIQPGETQYF.

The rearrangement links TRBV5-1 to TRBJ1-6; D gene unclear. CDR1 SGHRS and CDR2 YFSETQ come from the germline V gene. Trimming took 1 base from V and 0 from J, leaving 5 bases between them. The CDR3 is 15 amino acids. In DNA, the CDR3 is TGCGCCAGCAGCTTGCGGAGCTCCTATAATTCACCCCTCCACTTT. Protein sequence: CASSLRSSYNSPLHF.